This T cell receptor beta chain stems from a study of graft-versus-host responses after intestinal transplantation. TCRdb's table, derived via immunoSEQ multiplex PCR, lists solely in-frame clones and lacks some. The table shows more than 40,000 clones, with about 95% occurring only once. A word on this clone: Its antigen is not known.

This CDR3 comprises 15 residues. V shed 2 bases and J shed 3 bases, with 11 bases lying between them. Germline V gene lookup returns CDR1 SNHLY and CDR2 FYNNEI. The receptor was isolated from a human donor who was the organ donor for an intestinal transplant. Source: unstimulated CD8+ T cells sorted from spleen or lymph node cells, taken before transplant. The chain links TRBV2 to TRBJ2-1; D possibly matches TRBD1 or TRBD2 (7 bases each). The DNA of the CDR3 is TGTGCCAGCAGTGAACAGGGGGGGAACTACAATGAGCAGTTCTTC. This sequence encodes CASSEQGGNYNEQFF. The full variable domain, rest sourced from reference TRBV2 and TRBJ2-1, is EPEVTQTPSHQVTQMGQEVILRCVPISNHLYFYWYRQILGQKVEFLVSFYNNEISEKSEIFDDQFSVERPDGSNFTLKIRSTKLEDSAMYFCASSEQGGNYNEQFFGPGTRLTVL.